The 7 T cell receptor beta chains listed next were all sequenced from one sample in a study of CD8+ T cells in alopecia areata. Described treatment: oral pan-JAK inhibitor, 5-10 mg twice daily. Extraction and reverse transcription of RNA yielded cDNA as the sequencing template. Clones were read by immunoSEQ multiplex PCR, and TCRdb kept only the in-frame ones, dropping some. This sample yields approximately 150,000 clones, of which 50% to 65% are seen a single time; more than 13% belongs to the top ten. Specimen: CD4+ T cells sorted from blood, collected at week 24, from a patient treated with tofacitinib. These receptors were obtained from a human donor with alopecia areata.

The chain combines TRBV2 with TRBJ2-7; D is unresolved. V was clipped by 5 bases and J by 4 bases, with 12 bases between them. CDR3 length equals 13 residues. The germline V gene has CDR1 SNHLY and CDR2 FYNNEI. The CDR3 is CASSLEPQYEQYF. As DNA, the CDR3 is TGTGCCAGCAGTCTCGAACCGCAATACGAGCAGTACTTC. Variable domain in full (rest from reference TRBV2 and TRBJ2-7): EPEVTQTPSHQVTQMGQEVILRCVPISNHLYFYWYRQILGQKVEFLVSFYNNEISEKSEIFDDQFSVERPDGSNFTLKIRSTKLEDSAMYFCASSLEPQYEQYFGPGTRLTVT.

This clone has only a few counts. The chain carries TRBV11-2 and TRBJ2-2; D unresolved. The CDR3 contains 15 residues. In germline, CDR1 is SGHAT, CDR2 FQNNGV. Trimming left V 3 bases short and J 3 bases short, with 11 bases between. CDR3 loop: CASSLPGMDTGELFF. CDR3 bases: TGTGCCAGCAGCTTGCCTGGGATGGACACCGGGGAGCTGTTTTTT.

The chain has TRBV29-1 and TRBJ2-5, with a tentative D call TRBD2 (6 bases). CDR3 length: 13 amino acids. Deletions cut 3 bases from V and 8 bases from J, with 16 bases between. Germline values: CDR1 SQVTM, CDR2 ANQGSEA. The DNA of the CDR3 is TGCAGCGTTGATGAACGGGGGATGTCAACCCAGTACTTC. It encodes CSVDERGMSTQYF.

The rearrangement joins TRBV15 to TRBJ2-3, with D maybe TRBD1 (6 bases). V lost 1 base and J 4 bases, leaving 15 bases between the germline ends. Germline V lookup: CDR1 LNHNV, CDR2 YYDKDF (reference sequence). The CDR3 is made up of 16 amino acids. The CDR3 sequence is CATSRGVIQGPDTQYF. DNA for the CDR3: TGTGCCACCAGCAGAGGGGTTATACAGGGCCCAGATACGCAGTATTTT.

The chain combines TRBV10-3 with TRBJ1-2; TRBD1 agrees at 7 bases. Looked up from germline, CDR1 is ENHRY and CDR2 is SYGVKD. This CDR3 region has 12 residues. V dropped 3 bases and J dropped 5; count of bases not matched to a gene: 0. The CDR3: CAISEQGYGYTF. DNA of the CDR3: TGTGCCATCAGTGAACAGGGGTATGGCTACACCTTC.

The J gene is TRBJ1-5, the V gene TRBV19, with TRBD1 identical over 7 bases. CDR3 size: 14 residues. CDR1 LNHDA and CDR2 SQIVND come from the germline V gene (reference sequence). V was clipped by 1 base and J by 10 bases; unmatched bases: 7. This CDR3 reads CASSIGQGGRPQHF. For the CDR3, the DNA is TGTGCCAGTAGTATAGGACAGGGTGGTCGACCCCAGCATTTT.

The chain couples TRBV7-8 to TRBJ1-2; D gene unclear. This CDR3 comprises 12 residues. Trimming stripped 6 bases from V and 8 bases from J, with 13 bases between. Germline-derived CDR1 and CDR2 are SGHVS and FQNEAQ. The CDR3 is CASSGPGWGYTF. In DNA form, the CDR3 reads TGTGCCAGCAGTGGACCTGGATGGGGCTACACCTTC.